Listed here are 20 T cell receptor beta chains from one sample, sequenced in a study of blood T cell repertoires in COVID-19. TCRdb's table, derived via immunoSEQ multiplex PCR, lists solely in-frame clones and lacks some. The sample contains 50,000 to 65,000 clones, 85% to 90% of which appear only once. Sequencing was carried out using peripheral blood. Receptor source: a man in his sixties with active COVID-19.

This chain links TRBV10-3 with TRBJ2-3; the match to TRBD2 covers 7 bases. Germline-derived CDR1 and CDR2 are ENHRY and SYGVKD. The CDR3 is 14 residues long. V was clipped by 10 bases and J by 4 bases; unmatched bases: 11. The CDR3 DNA sequence: TGTGCCACCACTAGCGAAAGGCGGGCAGATACGCAGTATTTT. It translates to CATTSERRADTQYF.

The chain joins TRBV27 to TRBJ2-5, with TRBD2 matching 9 bases. Trimming cost V 2 bases and J 4 bases; bases outside gene matches: 8. The CDR3 sequence is 16 residues long. Germline V gene sequence: CDR1 MNHEY, CDR2 SMNVEV (reference sequence). The CDR3 DNA sequence: TGTGCCAGCAGTTTAGGGGCCCCGGGACTAGCAGAGACCCAGTACTTC. Protein product: CASSLGAPGLAETQYF.

The V gene is TRBV28, the J gene TRBJ1-2, with D perhaps matching TRBD1 (6 bases). V was shortened by 2 bases and J by 5 bases, with 15 bases between the two germline ends. CDR1 and CDR2 (germline): MDHEN, SYDVKM. This CDR3 spans 15 amino acids. The CDR3: CASSLGLGARYGYTF. DNA of the CDR3: TGTGCCAGCAGTTTAGGACTGGGGGCAAGGTATGGCTACACCTTC.

V usage is TRBV6-2 or TRBV6-3 and J usage is TRBJ2-5, with D unclear. The germline V gene encodes CDR1 MNHEY and CDR2 SVGEGT. CDR3 length: 12 amino acids. V was trimmed by 2 bases and J by 7 bases, leaving 8 bases between them. CDR3 sequence (DNA): TGTGCCAGCAGTTACCAGCCAGGGACCCAGTACTTC. Amino acid sequence: CASSYQPGTQYF.

CDR3 protein: CASSLTGGTEAFF. In nucleotides, the CDR3 is TGTGCCAGCAGCCTGACAGGGGGCACTGAAGCTTTCTTT. The chain is built from TRBV3-1 (or the pseudogene TRBV3-2) and TRBJ1-1, with 9 bases fitting TRBD1. V lost 4 bases and J lost 4; bases outside the gene matches: 1. The CDR3 covers 13 residues. Germline CDR1 LGHDT, CDR2 YNNKEL (reference sequence).

The chain is built from TRBV6-5 and TRBJ1-1, with 11 nucleotides matching TRBD1. This CDR3 spans 16 amino acids. The junction had 10 bases not matched to a gene; V was cut back by 4 bases and J by 6 bases. Germline values: CDR1 MNHEY, CDR2 SVGAGI. This CDR3 is CASSFLRTGGTPEAFF. Here the CDR3 DNA reads TGTGCCAGCAGTTTTTTGCGGACAGGGGGCACTCCTGAAGCTTTCTTT.

This chain uses TRBV20-1 with TRBJ2-4; 7 bases fit TRBD1. Trimming took 3 bases from V and 0 from J; bases not matched to a gene: 20. There are 20 residues in the CDR3. Germline V gives CDR1 DFQATT, CDR2 SNEGSKA (reference sequence). The CDR3 region is CSASRVWVDRTGLAKNIQYF. The CDR3 DNA follows: TGCAGTGCTAGTCGGGTCTGGGTGGATAGGACAGGACTAGCCAAAAACATTCAGTACTTC.

The V call is TRBV5-4, the J call TRBJ2-1, with TRBD2 matching over 7 bases. Trimming removed 4 bases from V and 7 bases from J; junction bases left unmatched: 14. The germline V gene has CDR1 SGHNT and CDR2 YYREEE (reference sequence). The CDR3 length is 16 residues. The CDR3 bases are TGTGCCAGCAGCAGGAAGGCTAGCGGAGATCAGAATGAGCAGTTCTTC. Translating gives CASSRKASGDQNEQFF.

This clone was found once. The chain combines TRBV5-6 with TRBJ2-7, with D perhaps TRBD1 (6 bases). Between the trimmed V and J ends, which lost 2 bases and 3 bases, there was a span of 12 bases. The CDR3 consists of 14 residues. The V gene's germline CDR1 is SGHDT and CDR2 YYEEEE. CDR3 loop: CASSFTGNNYEQYF. The CDR3 coding sequence is TGTGCCAGCAGCTTTACAGGGAACAACTACGAGCAGTACTTC.

The table lists this clone with a count of one. The chain uses TRBV19 and TRBJ2-1, with 10 bases that match TRBD2. The ends lost 3 bases at V and 9 bases at J; junction bases unmatched: 8. Germline V gene sequence: CDR1 LNHDA, CDR2 SQIVND (reference sequence). The CDR3 runs 15 residues. For the CDR3, the DNA is TGTGCCAGTAGTATGTTAGCGGGAGGAAAGAGTGAGCAGTTCTTC. Its translation is CASSMLAGGKSEQFF.

Only one count was recorded for this clone. This chain links TRBV28 with TRBJ2-2; 15 nucleotides align to TRBD2. This CDR3 has 20 amino acids. J was trimmed by 2 bases and V by 1 base; bases with no gene match: 8. The germline gives CDR1 MDHEN, CDR2 SYDVKM. CDR3 sequence reads: CASSLSWRTSGRGNTGELFF. The CDR3 DNA follows: TGTGCCAGCAGTTTATCTTGGCGGACTAGCGGGAGGGGCAACACCGGGGAGCTGTTTTTT.

The gene calls are TRBV28 and TRBJ2-7; the D gene is possibly TRBD1 (6 bases). Germline lookup yields CDR1 MDHEN and CDR2 SYDVKM. V was shortened by 3 bases and J by 0 bases, with 12 bases between the two germline ends. The CDR3 covers 15 residues. CDR3: CASSFDRWTSYEQYF. Written as DNA, the CDR3 is TGTGCCAGCAGTTTCGACAGGTGGACCTCCTACGAGCAGTACTTC.

The V and J genes are TRBV7-2 and TRBJ1-3; D is possibly TRBD1 (5 bases). This CDR3 spans 13 amino acids. CDR1 is SGHTA, CDR2 FQGNSA, per germline. Trimming took off 6 bases at V and 2 bases at J, with 8 bases between the two ends. CDR3 in amino acids: CASRGGTGNTIYF. In nucleotides, the CDR3 is TGTGCCAGCAGGGGGGGGACTGGAAACACCATATATTTT.

The chain recombines TRBV7-7 with TRBJ2-5; D might be TRBD2 (6 bases). Germline loops: CDR1 SSHAT, CDR2 FNYEAQ (reference sequence). The germline V and J ends were trimmed by 10 bases and 4 bases, with 16 bases remaining between them. The CDR3 runs to 13 residues. The CDR3 protein is CATSASARETQYF. The DNA for the CDR3 is TGTGCCACGTCAGCTAGCGCGCGAGAGACCCAGTACTTC.

This rearrangement joins TRBV2 to TRBJ2-1; a possible D gene is TRBD1 (6 bases). Per germline, CDR1 SNHLY and CDR2 FYNNEI. Trimming left V 7 bases short and J 5 bases short, with 12 bases between. This CDR3 contains 13 residues. The CDR3 protein is CASTQDRNNEQFF. As DNA, the CDR3 is TGTGCCAGCACTCAGGACAGAAACAATGAGCAGTTCTTC.

The rearrangement links TRBV20-1 to TRBJ1-1; unclear D gene. V was trimmed by 2 bases and J by 10 bases, leaving 11 bases between them. The germline CDR1 and CDR2 sequences are DFQATT and SNEGSKA (reference sequence). There are 11 residues in the CDR3. CDR3 region: CSARPSLGAFF. CDR3 in DNA: TGCAGTGCTAGACCATCCCTCGGAGCTTTCTTT.

This chain joins TRBV7-9 and TRBJ1-6; 8 nucleotides match TRBD1. This CDR3 contains 14 residues. The germline CDR1 and CDR2 sequences are SEHNR and FQNEAQ (reference sequence). V lost 4 bases and J lost 8; bases outside the gene matches: 4. In DNA, the CDR3 is TGTGCCAGCAGCTCACCAGGGGGCTATTCACCCCTCCACTTT. Its protein is CASSSPGGYSPLHF.

The chain combines TRBV28 with TRBJ2-3, with TRBD1 as a possible D gene (5 bases). V lost 6 bases and J 6 bases, leaving 10 bases between the germline ends. Germline loops: CDR1 MDHEN, CDR2 SYDVKM. The CDR3 spans 12 residues. CDR3 in DNA: TGTGCCAGCAGCCCAGGGTGGGATACGCAGTATTTT. Protein: CASSPGWDTQYF.

J is TRBJ2-7 and V is TRBV18; 7 nucleotides match TRBD2. V dropped 5 bases and J dropped 6; count of bases not matched to a gene: 13. Per the germline V gene, CDR1 is KGHSH and CDR2 is LQKENI. The CDR3 runs 15 residues. DNA for the CDR3: TGTGCCAGCTCATCGAAGGCTAGCGGCGCCTCCGAGCAGTACTTC. Translating it yields CASSSKASGASEQYF.

This rearrangement joins TRBV5-6 to TRBJ2-5; D is uncertain. The V gene's germline CDR1 is SGHDT and CDR2 YYEEEE. V lost 7 bases to trimming and J lost 3 bases, with 16 bases between them. The CDR3 loop spans 14 amino acids. CDR3 in amino acids: CASHDAWRKETQYF. The CDR3 bases are TGTGCCAGCCACGACGCTTGGCGGAAAGAGACCCAGTACTTC.